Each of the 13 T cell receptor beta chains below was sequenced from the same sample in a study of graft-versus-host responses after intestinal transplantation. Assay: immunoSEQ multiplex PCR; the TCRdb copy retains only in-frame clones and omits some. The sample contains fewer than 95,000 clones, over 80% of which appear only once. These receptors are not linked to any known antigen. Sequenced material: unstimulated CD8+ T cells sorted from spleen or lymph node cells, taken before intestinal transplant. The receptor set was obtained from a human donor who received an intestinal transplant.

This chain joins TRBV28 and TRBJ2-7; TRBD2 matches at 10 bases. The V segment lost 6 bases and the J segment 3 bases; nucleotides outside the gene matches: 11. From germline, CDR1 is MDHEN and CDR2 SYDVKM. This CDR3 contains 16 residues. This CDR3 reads CASRFNKGLAIYEQYF. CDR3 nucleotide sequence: TGTGCCAGCAGGTTCAATAAGGGACTAGCGATCTACGAGCAGTACTTC. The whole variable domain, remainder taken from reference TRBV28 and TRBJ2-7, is DVKVTQSSRYLVKRTGEKVFLECVQDMDHENMFWYRQDPGLGLRLIYFSYDVKMKEKGDIPEGYSVSREKKERFSLILESASTNQTSMYLCASRFNKGLAIYEQYFGPGTRLTVT.

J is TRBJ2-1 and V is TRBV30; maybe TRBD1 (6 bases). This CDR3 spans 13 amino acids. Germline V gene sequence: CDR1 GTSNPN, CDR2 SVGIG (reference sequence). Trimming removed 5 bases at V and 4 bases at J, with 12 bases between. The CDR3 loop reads CAWRTDSYNEQFF. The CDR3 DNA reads TGTGCCTGGCGGACAGACTCATACAATGAGCAGTTCTTC.

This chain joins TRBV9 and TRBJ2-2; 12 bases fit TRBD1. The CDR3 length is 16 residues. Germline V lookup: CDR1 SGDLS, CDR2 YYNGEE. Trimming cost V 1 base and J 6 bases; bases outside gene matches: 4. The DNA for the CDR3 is TGTGCCAGCAGCGTATTGGGGACAGGGGGCCCCGGGGAGCTGTTTTTT. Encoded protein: CASSVLGTGGPGELFF.

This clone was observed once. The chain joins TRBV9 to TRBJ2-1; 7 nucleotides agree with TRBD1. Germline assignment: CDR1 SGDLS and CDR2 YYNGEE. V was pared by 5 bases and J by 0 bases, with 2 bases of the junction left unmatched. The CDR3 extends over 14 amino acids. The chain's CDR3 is CASRGTDSYNEQFF. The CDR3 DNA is TGTGCCAGCAGAGGGACAGACTCCTACAATGAGCAGTTCTTC. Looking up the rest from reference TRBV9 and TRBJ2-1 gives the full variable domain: DSGVTQTPKHLITATGQRVTLRCSPRSGDLSVYWYQQSLDQGLQFLIQYYNGEERAKGNILERFSAQQFPDLHSELNLSSLELGDSALYFCASRGTDSYNEQFFGPGTRLTVL.

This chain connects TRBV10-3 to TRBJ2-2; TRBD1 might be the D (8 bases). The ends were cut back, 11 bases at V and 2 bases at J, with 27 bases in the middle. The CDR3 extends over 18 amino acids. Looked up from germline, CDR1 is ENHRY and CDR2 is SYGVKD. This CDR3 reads CAAGGGGPDVPNTGELFF. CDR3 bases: TGTGCCGCAGGGGGCGGGGGACCTGACGTGCCTAACACCGGGGAGCTGTTTTTT.

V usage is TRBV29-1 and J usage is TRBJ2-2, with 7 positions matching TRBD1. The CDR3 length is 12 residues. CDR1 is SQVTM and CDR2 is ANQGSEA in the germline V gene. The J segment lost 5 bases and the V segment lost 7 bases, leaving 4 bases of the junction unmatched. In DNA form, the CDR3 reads TGCAGCGCACGACAGGGAACCGGGGAGCTGTTTTTT. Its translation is CSARQGTGELFF.

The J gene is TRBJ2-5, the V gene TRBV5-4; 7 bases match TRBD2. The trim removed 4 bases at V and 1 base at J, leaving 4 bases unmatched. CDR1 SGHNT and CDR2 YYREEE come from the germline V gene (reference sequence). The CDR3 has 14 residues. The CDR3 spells CASSLGLSQETQYF. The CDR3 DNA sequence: TGTGCCAGCAGCCTGGGACTATCCCAAGAGACCCAGTACTTC.

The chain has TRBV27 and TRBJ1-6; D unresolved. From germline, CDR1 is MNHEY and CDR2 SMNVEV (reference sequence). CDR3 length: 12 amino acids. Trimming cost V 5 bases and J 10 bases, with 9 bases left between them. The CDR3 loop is CASSPLGSPLHF. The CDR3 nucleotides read TGTGCCAGCAGTCCTCTTGGCTCACCCCTCCACTTT.

CDR3 protein: CASSLAWSGGNSPLHF. For the CDR3, the DNA is TGTGCCAGCAGCTTAGCTTGGTCAGGGGGTAATTCACCCCTCCACTTT. The V gene is TRBV7-6, the J gene TRBJ1-6, with 7 bases matching TRBD1. CDR3 length: 16 amino acids. Germline trimming cut 0 bases from V and 6 bases from J; bases unmatched to any gene: 5. Germline V lookup: CDR1 SGHVS, CDR2 FNYEAQ.

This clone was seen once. CDR3 DNA sequence: TGTGCCAGCAACTTCGGGAGGGGAGAGGGCGAGCAGTACTTC. This gives the protein CASNFGRGEGEQYF. The V and J genes are TRBV11-1 and TRBJ2-7; the match to TRBD2 covers 8 bases. The CDR3 has 14 residues. V shed 7 bases and J 6 bases; nucleotides not matched to a gene: 11. Germline V gene data show CDR1 as SGHAT and CDR2 as FQDESV (reference sequence). Full variable domain (outside the CDR3, taken from reference TRBV11-1 and TRBJ2-7): EAEVAQSPRYKITEKSQAVAFWCDPISGHATLYWYRQILGQGPELLVQFQDESVVDDSQLPKDRFSAERLKGVDSTLKIQPAELGDSAMYLCASNFGRGEGEQYFGPGTRLTVT.

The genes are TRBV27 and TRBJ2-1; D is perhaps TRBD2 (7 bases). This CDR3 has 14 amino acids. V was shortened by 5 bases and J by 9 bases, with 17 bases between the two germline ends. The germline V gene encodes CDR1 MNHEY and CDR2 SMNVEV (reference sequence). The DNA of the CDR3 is TGTGCCAGCAGTAACAGTGGGGGGGCGAGTGAGCAGTTCTTC. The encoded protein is CASSNSGGASEQFF.

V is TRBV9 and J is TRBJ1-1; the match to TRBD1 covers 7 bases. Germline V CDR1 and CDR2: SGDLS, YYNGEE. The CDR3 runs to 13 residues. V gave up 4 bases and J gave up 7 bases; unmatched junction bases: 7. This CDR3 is CASSPTGSGEAFF. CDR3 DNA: TGTGCCAGCAGCCCGACAGGGTCTGGTGAAGCTTTCTTT.

The CDR3 is CASSTMTSGGPFHEQYF. The CDR3 DNA reads TGTGCCAGCAGTACGATGACTAGCGGGGGGCCGTTTCACGAGCAGTACTTC. The chain uses TRBV27 and TRBJ2-7; TRBD2 aligns across 13 bases. Germline CDR1 MNHEY, CDR2 SMNVEV (reference sequence). V trimming: 5 bases; J trimming: 5 bases; junction bases outside the gene matches: 12. The CDR3 is made up of 17 amino acids.